This T cell receptor (beta chain) originates from a study of cytomegalovirus exposure and HLA in healthy donors (dated by TCRdb to the late 2010s). General notes on the study: An earlier analysis of some 600 of the donors reported about 300 Gb of sequence data and around 110 million unique TCR beta sequences obtained from roughly 170 million T cells. The study aimed to test whether cataloging public T cell receptors could reveal signatures of past pathogen exposure. The number of donors typed differed by locus, with roughly 629-640 for A, B, C, DRB1 and DQB1, more than 500 for DQA1, over 600 for DPA1, and around 450 for DPB1. A later analysis re-examined previously published TCR beta repertoires from more than 600 donors and added high-resolution HLA genotyping to investigate patterns of TCR occurrence. The study combined high-throughput TCR immunosequencing, statistical association of individual TCRs with disease status, and machine learning to predict cytomegalovirus infection status. A later genetic analysis used genome-wide SNP genotypes for about 60% of the roughly 700 donors, treating that subset as a discovery cohort. Class I and class II HLA loci were covered by the typing at four-digit resolution. In addition to the first cohort of 666 subjects, a separate validation cohort of approximately 110 different subjects was used. Across around 400 genotyped donors of the cohort, an average of approximately 240,000 unique TCR beta nucleotide sequences per donor were sequenced, and roughly a sixth of those sequences were non-productive. The T cell repertoires of 666 subjects were profiled by immunosequencing and related to cytomegalovirus serostatus. The later analysis used no new phenotypic data to find candidate immune exposures, relying instead on TCR beta sequences and their occurrence across donors. Approximately 300 gigabases of sequencing data and approximately 92 million unique TCR sequences made up an early release that covered several hundred HLA-typed donors. Every repertoire in the discovery cohort had been generated on one and the same sequencing platform. The genetic ancestry cluster associated with self-reported Caucasian donors included roughly four fifths of the roughly 400 genotyped donors. Several DR-DQ haplotypes were handled as single units for association and clustering because linkage in the cohort was strong. Donor age, sex, ethnicity and CMV serostatus were compiled alongside the repertoire data. An earlier analysis of 587 of the donors used high-throughput TCR beta sequencing to judge whether each TCR beta V gene segment behaved as functional or pseudogenic. Points the paper makes about the study in general: About 17 rarely observed V segments, including chromosome 9 orphons, were excluded from the earlier analysis of a few hundred of the donors because counts were too low. Because some donors lacked HLA typing at each locus, the association tests relied only on the typed subset. Because the 87-base-pair reads could not distinguish some IMGT-functional V segments, including TRBV6-2 and TRBV6-3, those segments were excluded. Several of the top co-occurrence clusters appeared to be linked to parvovirus B19, influenza, CMV and Epstein-Barr virus, according to a later analysis. This cohort had only TCR beta chains sequenced, and the lack of alpha or paired-chain data limited which features could be detected. A later genetic analysis associated a missense DCLRE1C variant with V-gene and J-gene trimming of TCR beta chains, and an independent cohort replicated the association. In a later analysis, HLA-associated TCR beta chains were found to be more clonally expanded and to have lower generation probabilities than equally common non-associated chains. A few of the identified cytomegalovirus-associated TCR beta chains were confirmed in vitro to be specific for cytomegalovirus antigens. Assigning TCR associations to individual alleles was difficult when HLA alleles, especially DR and DQ, strongly co-occurred. CMV serostatus was the only immune exposure information available for the cohort. A later analysis found that TCR association rates varied across HLA loci, with DRB1 alleles showing the most associated TCRs and HLA-C alleles the fewest. A later analysis associated 16,951 TCR beta sequences with specific HLA alleles at a false discovery rate of 0.05. Compared with the approximately 700-donor mean, donors in an Asian-associated ancestry cluster had fewer N-insertions in productive TCRs, according to a later genetic analysis. The classifier was reported to diagnose cytomegalovirus status with high specificity and sensitivity in both the original cohort and the validation cohort. The study listed 170 or so TCR beta chains as associated with cytomegalovirus. Linkage disequilibrium might explain the correlated functional status among segregating V segments, but an unknown experimental factor could not be ruled out. A further reported finding was that TCR beta sequences accurately predicted the HLA-A and HLA-B alleles for most subjects in the first cohort. A cluster of highly shared sequence variants was judged likely to represent a technical artifact of the sequencing pipeline. The authors suggested that the approach could potentially be extended to other disease states and immunological phenotypes. Across donors, most TCR sequences were observed very rarely, whereas some public TCRs were present in many individuals. Broadly in line with IMGT annotations, most TCR beta V segments showed up in productive rearrangements about 87% or about 30% of the time in an earlier analysis of roughly 590 of the donors. A later analysis found that most CMV-associated TCR beta chains appeared HLA-restricted, with HLA associations seemingly driven largely by CMV exposure. Presence/absence analyses assumed roughly uniform sequencing depth across donors, an assumption that may not hold.

Library preparation employed the immunoSEQ multiplex PCR assay. The multiplex PCR relied on a mix of 60 forward primers for TCR Vbeta segments and 13 reverse primers for TCR Jbeta segments. The CDR3 region of rearranged TCR beta genes was amplified from genomic DNA by a multiplex PCR assay. The Illumina HiSeq System was used to sequence the amplified TCR beta libraries as 87-base-pair reads. On the study's bioinformatics: In a later analysis, tens of millions of unique TCR beta chains were counted across the approximately 640 repertoires, and about 10 million of these chains were shared by at least two donors. Raw reads were error-corrected and collapsed into unique sequences with a nearest-neighbor algorithm that merged closely related sequences to remove PCR and sequencing errors. CDR3 sequences were aligned to IMGT reference sequences to assign V, D and J gene segments. For a sequence to be retained, a match of at least six nucleotides was required to both a V gene segment and a J gene segment. A rearrangement counted as productive if the CDR3 had no stop codons and remained in frame with V and J, and every other rearrangement counted as non-productive. Following IMGT convention, CDR3 was defined as the stretch from the second conserved V-encoded cysteine to the conserved J-encoded phenylalanine. The earlier analysis of some 550 of the donors excluded any sequence lacking an unambiguous match to a single V gene segment. An earlier analysis of 550 to 650 of the donors classified V segments as functional when productive rearrangements were above 56.7% and as segregating when the standard deviation between donors was above 5%. A statistical classification framework was developed to diagnose cytomegalovirus status using the catalog of TCR beta chain sequences. V and J gene assignment, in a later analysis, came from comparing TCR nucleotide sequences with IMGT/GENE-DB human TR gene sequences. In a later analysis, CDR3 sequences and most-parsimonious VDJ recombination scenarios were assigned using the TCRdist pipeline. In a later analysis, every TCR beta chain was defined by the combination of its CDR3 amino acid sequence and its V-gene family, and reads without a unique V-gene family were dropped. As a way to deal with suspected cross-contamination and a sequencing artifact, a later analysis dropped approximately 570 nucleotide sequences that were highly shared and had low generation probability. For each public chain, a later analysis derived a clonal expansion index from normalized ranks of inferred template counts within each repertoire. In a later analysis, generation probabilities were computed with a VDJ recombination model fitted to out-of-frame rearrangements, and the resulting probabilities were checked against IGoR. In a later analysis, TCR-TCR, TCR-HLA and TCR-CMV co-occurrence was scored with hypergeometric tests, and a repertoire-size bias correction was applied to TCR pairs. False discovery rates were estimated in a later analysis by permuting HLA or CMV assignments 20 times. In a later analysis, co-occurring TCRs were grouped using DBSCAN, with TCRdist sequence similarity added in when clustering inside HLA-allele-positive subsets. Co-occurrence clustering excluded repertoires with fewer than 30,000 or more than 120,000 public chains, plus five with anomalous nucleotide sharing. TCRdb obtained this table from immuneACCESS and retained in-frame rearrangements with V and J assigned. These tables miss some clones; where compared with another copy, unresolved V genes account for less than half of the shortfall, and the remainder is unexplained. D and trimming come from the DNA, and the V and J calls and clone size come from that table. This sample comprises about 220,000 clones, approximately 68% of them detected only once. The top ten constitute less than 2% of the sample.

Including the terminal cysteine and phenylalanine, the CDR3 comprises 16 residues. The CDR3 DNA has 48 bases and is translated from base 1. CDR1 SGDLS and CDR2 YYNGEE are derived from the germline V gene. Trimming leaves V shorter by 2 bases and J shorter by 1 base, with the junction holding 4 bases beyond the gene matches. In total, 500 to 700 healthy bone marrow donors made up the cohort. At the time of sampling, all cohort members were nominally healthy, though unrecorded immune exposures were likely present. The donor tested CMV seronegative and was one of the 352 seronegative cohort members. Every donor gave a peripheral blood sample, and the peripheral blood mononuclear cells from that sample were used for TCR beta sequencing. Genomic DNA was extracted from the blood cell samples with the Qiagen DNeasy Blood Extraction Kit. About this clone itself: This receptor's antigen is unknown. No much larger clone is present one base from it, and per-base qualities are unavailable.

The source material was PBMCs. In this chain, TRBV9 is recombined with TRBJ1-3; TRBD1 aligns with 9 central bases. This TCR came from a woman between 25 and 40 years old in good health and CMV-seronegative. The nucleotide sequence is given as TGTGCCAGCAGCGTCGGACAGGGGACTTCTGGAAACACCATATATTTT. It codes for CASSVGQGTSGNTIYF.